Following are 25 T cell receptor beta chains from one sample sequenced in a study of identical twins. TCRdb itself ran the 5' RACE reads through MiXCR, one entry per CDR3 protein. The repertoire holds about 550,000 distinct CDR3 sequences, with more than 20% as singletons. This sample was shared with a second study, whose subject was yellow fever vaccine responses in identical twins.

The specimen sequenced was CD4+ T cells sorted from blood. The receptors come from a woman aged 18-30 years in good health.

In DNA form, the CDR3 reads TGCGCCAGCAGCGTTCGGGCCCCGGGGGAGACCCAGTACTTC. It translates to CASSVRAPGETQYF. The rearrangement links TRBV5-1 to TRBJ2-5; D may be TRBD2 (5 bases). This CDR3 is built from 14 residues. CDR1 and CDR2 (germline): SGHRS, YFSETQ. V was trimmed by 4 bases and J by 5 bases, leaving 15 bases between them.

The chain carries TRBV12-3 or TRBV12-4 and TRBJ1-2; the match to TRBD1 covers 10 bases. The length of the CDR3 is 15 residues. The J segment lost 4 bases and the V segment lost 6 bases, leaving 8 bases of the junction unmatched. The CDR3 reads CASRRQGAQGYGYTF. DNA of the CDR3: TGTGCCAGCAGGAGACAGGGGGCGCAGGGCTATGGCTACACCTTC.

The chain links TRBV12-3 or TRBV12-4 to TRBJ2-7, with TRBD2 as a possible D gene (7 bases). Deletions cut 7 bases from V and 4 bases from J, with 17 bases between. The CDR3 contains 14 residues. The CDR3: CASNLGGSGYEQYV. The CDR3 DNA sequence: TGTGCCAGCAACCTAGGGGGTAGCGGGTACGAGCAGTACGTC.

This clonotype was recorded a few times. This sequence joins TRBV20-1 and TRBJ2-3, with 7 bases matching TRBD2. Per the germline V gene, CDR1 is DFQATT and CDR2 is SNEGSKA (reference sequence). The CDR3 length is 16 residues. After removal of 3 bases from V and 4 bases from J, the junction contained 13 bases not matched to a gene. CDR3 sequence reads: CSASGPPTSPADTQYF. In DNA, the CDR3 is TGCAGTGCTAGTGGCCCCCCGACTAGCCCCGCAGATACGCAGTATTTT.

This clonotype was recorded a few times. The germline gene is not matched at one end of the junction; a read error may be the cause. The rearrangement joins TRBV12-3 or TRBV12-4 to TRBJ2-3, with TRBD2 identical over 8 bases. This CDR3 has 16 residues. Here the CDR3 DNA reads TGTGCCAGCAGGTACCGGGTAGCGGGACGCACGGATACGCAGTATTTT. Residues: CASRYRVAGRTDTQYF.

This chain uses TRBV24-1 with TRBJ1-1; D call uncertain. CDR1 is KGHDR, CDR2 SFDVKD, per germline. V was shortened by 3 bases and J by 5 bases, with 9 bases between the two germline ends. This CDR3 has 13 amino acids. The CDR3 protein is CATSDGPGTEAFF. The CDR3 DNA follows: TGTGCCACCAGTGATGGGCCTGGGACTGAAGCTTTCTTT.

This chain uses TRBV3-1 with TRBJ2-3; 7 nucleotides line up with TRBD2. This CDR3 contains 17 residues. J lost 3 bases, V lost 1 base, and 10 bases had no gene match. Germline CDR1 LGHDT, CDR2 YNNKEL (reference sequence). The CDR3 protein is CASSQGWTRGSTDTQYF. The CDR3, as DNA: TGTGCCAGCAGCCAAGGTTGGACTAGGGGTTCAACAGATACGCAGTATTTT.

In its sample, this clonotype was seen a few times. The rearrangement links TRBV18 to TRBJ2-7; D perhaps matches TRBD2 (5 bases). This CDR3 spans 14 amino acids. The germline CDR1 and CDR2 sequences are KGHSH and LQKENI. V shed 0 bases and J shed 3 bases, with 9 bases lying between them. The CDR3 DNA reads TGTGCCAGCTCACCACCGGGAGTGGACTACGAGCAGTACTTC. This encodes CASSPPGVDYEQYF.

This clonotype occurred a few times. The V call is TRBV28, the J call TRBJ2-2, with D possibly matching TRBD1 (6 bases). V was cut by 4 bases and J by 2 bases, with 14 bases left in between. CDR3 length: 16 residues. The V gene's germline CDR1 is MDHEN and CDR2 SYDVKM. CDR3 loop: CASSSPGTLNTGELFF. The CDR3 nucleotides read TGTGCCAGCAGTTCACCCGGGACACTAAACACCGGGGAGCTGTTTTTT.

This clonotype was detected only a few times. The rearrangement uses TRBV4-1 and TRBJ2-7; 10 nucleotides agree with TRBD2. CDR3 length equals 15 residues. Per the germline V gene, CDR1 is MGHRA and CDR2 is YSYEKL. The J segment lost 5 bases and the V segment lost 4 bases, leaving 8 bases of the junction unmatched. CDR3 protein: CASSLLAGVSNEQYF. The CDR3 nucleotides are TGCGCCAGCAGCCTCCTAGCGGGAGTCAGTAACGAGCAGTACTTC.

The sample holds a few counts of this clonotype. This chain connects TRBV5-1 to TRBJ2-2; 14 positions agree with TRBD2. The germline V gene has CDR1 SGHRS and CDR2 YFSETQ. J lost 6 bases, V lost 0 bases, and 7 bases had no gene match. The CDR3 has 18 residues. CDR3 region: CASSLDRTSGRFSGELFF. The CDR3 bases are TGCGCCAGCAGCTTGGACAGGACTAGCGGGAGGTTTTCCGGGGAGCTGTTTTTT.

In this sample, this clonotype turned up a few times. This chain joins TRBV11-1 and TRBJ2-1, with 8 bases aligning to TRBD2. After removal of 2 bases from V and 4 bases from J, the junction contained 13 bases not matched to a gene. This CDR3 is built from 18 residues. The germline V gene encodes CDR1 SGHAT and CDR2 FQDESV (reference sequence). The CDR3 DNA reads TGTGCCAGCAGCTTATCCGGCTTCGGCCCTAGCGGGTACAATGAGCAGTTCTTC. Residues: CASSLSGFGPSGYNEQFF.

This clonotype was detected only a few times. The rearrangement joins TRBV6-5 to TRBJ2-7; 9 bases match TRBD2. J gave up 4 bases and V 0 bases, and 7 bases lay outside the gene matches. CDR3 size: 16 residues. Germline V gene sequence: CDR1 MNHEY, CDR2 SVGAGI. In nucleotides, the CDR3 is TGTGCCAGCAGTTACTCTCGGACTAGCGCCGGGTACGAGCAGTACGTC. Encoded protein: CASSYSRTSAGYEQYV.

The V and J genes are TRBV4-1 and TRBJ2-7; 9 bases are shared with TRBD2. CDR1 and CDR2 from the germline V gene are MGHRA and YSYEKL. The junction had 8 bases not matched to a gene; V was cut back by 8 bases and J by 3 bases. This CDR3 comprises 14 residues. This CDR3 reads CASHSSGGVYEQYV. Written as DNA, the CDR3 is TGCGCCAGCCACAGTAGCGGGGGAGTCTACGAGCAGTACGTC.

V and J are TRBV10-3 and TRBJ2-2; D is possibly TRBD1 or TRBD2 (5 bases each). CDR3 length equals 13 residues. Trimming removed 6 bases from V and 4 bases from J, with 9 bases in between. Germline V gives CDR1 ENHRY, CDR2 SYGVKD. The CDR3 DNA is TGTGCCATCAGCCCGAGGGGCACCGGGGAGCTGTTTTTT. Protein sequence: CAISPRGTGELFF.

There are a few counts of this clonotype. The chain joins TRBV12-3 or TRBV12-4 to TRBJ1-5, with D maybe TRBD1 (5 bases). V was pared by 3 bases and J by 5 bases, with 11 bases between. The length of the CDR3 is 14 residues. In DNA form, the CDR3 reads TGTGCCAGCAGTTTTTTGGACACCGATCAGCCCCAGCATTTT. Translating gives CASSFLDTDQPQHF.

V gene TRBV12-3 or TRBV12-4 combines with J gene TRBJ2-2; 7 positions agree with TRBD1. The length of the CDR3 is 15 residues. J lost 6 bases, V lost 7 bases, and 11 bases had no gene match. CDR3 sequence (DNA): TGTGCCAGCACCCGACAAGGGGGCAGGTCCGGGGAGCTGTTTTTT. Its protein is CASTRQGGRSGELFF.

This chain links TRBV27 with TRBJ2-3, with 13 bases lining up with TRBD2. Germline V gives CDR1 MNHEY, CDR2 SMNVEV (reference sequence). CDR3 size: 15 residues. Unmatched junction bases numbered 4, after V lost 7 bases and J lost 3 bases. The CDR3 spells CASKVTSGRTDTQYF. CDR3 in DNA: TGTGCCAGCAAAGTGACTAGCGGGAGGACAGATACGCAGTATTTT.

The chain has TRBV7-9 and TRBJ1-4; no reliable D call. V was clipped by 5 bases and J by 8 bases, with 9 bases between them. CDR3 length: 12 amino acids. Germline V CDR1 and CDR2: SEHNR, FQNEAQ (reference sequence). CDR3 DNA sequence: TGTGCCAGCAGCACGCCTTGGGAAAAACTGTTTTTT. This sequence encodes CASSTPWEKLFF.

Only a few counts were recorded for this clonotype. This rearrangement joins TRBV19 to TRBJ1-1; 8 bases align to TRBD1. This CDR3 is 14 amino acids long. Germline V gives CDR1 LNHDA, CDR2 SQIVND (reference sequence). The V segment lost 7 bases and the J segment 4 bases; nucleotides outside the gene matches: 8. CDR3 residues: CASTADRVGTEAFF. CDR3 DNA: TGTGCCAGTACCGCGGACAGGGTGGGCACTGAAGCTTTCTTT.

The chain is built from TRBV15 and TRBJ2-5; 12 bases are a match to TRBD2. CDR1 and CDR2 from the germline V gene are LNHNV and YYDKDF (reference sequence). Trimming removed 2 bases from V and 2 bases from J; junction bases left unmatched: 3. The CDR3 length is 16 residues. The CDR3, as DNA: TGTGCCACCAGCAGAAAGACTAGCGGGGGACAAGAGACCCAGTACTTC. Its protein product is CATSRKTSGGQETQYF.

CDR3: CASSQGADPGTQYF. In nucleotides, the CDR3 is TGCGCCAGCAGCCAAGGAGCAGACCCAGGCACCCAGTACTTC. The chain has TRBV4-1 and TRBJ2-5; no firm D call. CDR1 and CDR2 from the germline V gene are MGHRA and YSYEKL. The CDR3 contains 14 residues. Trimming shortened V by 1 base and J by 8 bases, and 14 bases separated the two germline ends.

The chain employs TRBV28 and TRBJ2-7; 9 bases fit TRBD1. V was clipped by 3 bases and J by 5 bases; unmatched bases: 11. The CDR3 extends over 16 amino acids. Germline CDR1 reads MDHEN; CDR2 reads SYDVKM. The CDR3 loop is CASSLPNRGPFDEQYF. DNA for the CDR3: TGTGCCAGCAGTTTGCCTAACAGGGGGCCTTTCGACGAGCAGTACTTC.

This clonotype was counted many times. V and J are TRBV5-5 and TRBJ2-1; D gene unclear. Germline values: CDR1 SGHKS, CDR2 YYEKEE (reference sequence). The CDR3 has 13 amino acids. The germline V and J ends were trimmed by 2 bases and 6 bases, with 9 bases remaining between them. The chain's CDR3 is CASSFLPGNEQFF. For the CDR3, the DNA is TGTGCCAGCAGCTTCCTACCAGGCAATGAGCAGTTCTTC.

V and J are TRBV20-1 and TRBJ2-5; no clear D gene. This CDR3 region has 11 residues. Looked up from germline, CDR1 is DFQATT and CDR2 is SNEGSKA (reference sequence). V was pared by 4 bases and J by 2 bases, with 5 bases between. CDR3 residues: CSATAQETQYF. CDR3 bases: TGCAGTGCTACGGCACAAGAGACCCAGTACTTC.